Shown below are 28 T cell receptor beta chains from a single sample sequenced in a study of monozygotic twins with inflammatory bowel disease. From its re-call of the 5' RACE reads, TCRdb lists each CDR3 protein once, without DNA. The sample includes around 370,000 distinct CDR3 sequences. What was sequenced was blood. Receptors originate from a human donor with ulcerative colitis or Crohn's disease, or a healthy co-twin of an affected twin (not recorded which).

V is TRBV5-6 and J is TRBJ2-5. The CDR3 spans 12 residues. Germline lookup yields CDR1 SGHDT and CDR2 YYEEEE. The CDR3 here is CASSFGSQTQYF.

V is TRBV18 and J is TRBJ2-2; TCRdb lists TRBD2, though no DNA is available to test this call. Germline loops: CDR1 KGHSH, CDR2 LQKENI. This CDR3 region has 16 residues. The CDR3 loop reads CATKQKGLTNTGELFF.

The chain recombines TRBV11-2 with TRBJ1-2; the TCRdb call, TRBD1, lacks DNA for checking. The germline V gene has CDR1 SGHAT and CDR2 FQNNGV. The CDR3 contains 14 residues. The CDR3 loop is CASRPGQGNYGYTF.

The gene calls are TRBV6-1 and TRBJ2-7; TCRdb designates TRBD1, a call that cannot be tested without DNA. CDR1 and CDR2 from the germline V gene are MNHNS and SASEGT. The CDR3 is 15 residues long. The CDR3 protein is CASSQGSDRAWEQYF.

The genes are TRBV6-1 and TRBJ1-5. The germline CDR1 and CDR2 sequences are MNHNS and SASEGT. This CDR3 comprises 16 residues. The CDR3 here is CASSPLGESPPQPQHF.

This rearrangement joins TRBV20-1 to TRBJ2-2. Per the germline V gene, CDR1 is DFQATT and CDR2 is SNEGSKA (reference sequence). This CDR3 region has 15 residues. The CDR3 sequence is CSARDRIIATGELFF.

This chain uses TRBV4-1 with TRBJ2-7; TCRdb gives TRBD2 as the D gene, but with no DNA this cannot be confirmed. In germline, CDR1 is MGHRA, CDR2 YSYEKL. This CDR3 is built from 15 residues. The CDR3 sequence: CASSVTSGGGYEQYF.

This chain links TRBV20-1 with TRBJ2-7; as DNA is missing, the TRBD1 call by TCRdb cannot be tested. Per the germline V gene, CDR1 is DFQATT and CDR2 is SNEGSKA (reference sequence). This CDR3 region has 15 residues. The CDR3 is CSASKSGGHNYEQYF.

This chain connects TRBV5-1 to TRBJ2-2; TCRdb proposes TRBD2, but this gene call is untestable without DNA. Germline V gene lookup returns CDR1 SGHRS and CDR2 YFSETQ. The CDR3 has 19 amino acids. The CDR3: CASSPRLAGHFSNTGELFF.

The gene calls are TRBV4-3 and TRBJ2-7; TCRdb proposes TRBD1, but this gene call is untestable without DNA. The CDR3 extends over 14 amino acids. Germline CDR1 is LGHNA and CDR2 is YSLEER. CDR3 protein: CASSQSDTTYEQYF.

Here the CDR3 reads CASSYSMGGMGEQYF. The chain employs TRBV6-5 and TRBJ2-7; as DNA is missing, the TRBD1 call by TCRdb cannot be tested. Germline CDR1 reads MNHEY; CDR2 reads SVGAGI. The CDR3 has 15 residues.

CDR3 region: CASSSDRAKNSPLHF. This chain links TRBV5-1 with TRBJ1-6; TCRdb's D gene call, TRBD1, goes unchecked for lack of DNA. Germline V gives CDR1 SGHRS, CDR2 YFSETQ. This CDR3 contains 15 residues. Drawing the rest from reference TRBV5-1 and TRBJ1-6, the complete variable domain is KAGVTQTPRYLIKTRGQQVTLSCSPISGHRSVSWYQQTPGQGLQFLFEYFSETQRNKGNFPGRFSGRQFSNSRSEMNVSTLELGDSALYLCASSSDRAKNSPLHFGNGTRLTVT.

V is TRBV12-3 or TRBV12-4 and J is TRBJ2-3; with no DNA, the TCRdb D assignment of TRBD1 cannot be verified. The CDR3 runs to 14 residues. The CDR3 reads CASSTGDHTDTQYF.

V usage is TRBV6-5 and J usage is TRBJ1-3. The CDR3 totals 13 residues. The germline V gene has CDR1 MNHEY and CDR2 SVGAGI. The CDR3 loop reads CASSRGRRDTIYF.

CDR3 sequence reads: CATSPGGADTQYF. The chain has TRBV24-1 and TRBJ2-3; the D call from TCRdb, TRBD2, cannot be confirmed without DNA. This CDR3 is 13 amino acids long. Germline V lookup: CDR1 KGHDR, CDR2 SFDVKD.

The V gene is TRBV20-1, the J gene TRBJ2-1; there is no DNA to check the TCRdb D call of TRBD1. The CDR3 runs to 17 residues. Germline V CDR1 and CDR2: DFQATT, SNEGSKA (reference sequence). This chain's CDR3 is CSALDAASKGRYNEQFF.

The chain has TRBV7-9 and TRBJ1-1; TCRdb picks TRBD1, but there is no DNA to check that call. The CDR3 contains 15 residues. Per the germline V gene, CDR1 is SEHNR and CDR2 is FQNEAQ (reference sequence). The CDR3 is CASSGRQELNTEAFF.

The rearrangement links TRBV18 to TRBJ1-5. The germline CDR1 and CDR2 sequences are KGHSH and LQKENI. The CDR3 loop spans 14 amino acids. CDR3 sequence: CASSPSGSNQPQHF.

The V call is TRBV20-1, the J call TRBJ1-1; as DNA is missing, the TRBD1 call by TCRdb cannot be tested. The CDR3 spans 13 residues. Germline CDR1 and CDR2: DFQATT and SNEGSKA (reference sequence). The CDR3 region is CSARPGGGVEAFF.

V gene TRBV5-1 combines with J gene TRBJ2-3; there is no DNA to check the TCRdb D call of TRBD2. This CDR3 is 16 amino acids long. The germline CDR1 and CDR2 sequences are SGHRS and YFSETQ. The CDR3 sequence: CASSPGTSDPRHTQYF.

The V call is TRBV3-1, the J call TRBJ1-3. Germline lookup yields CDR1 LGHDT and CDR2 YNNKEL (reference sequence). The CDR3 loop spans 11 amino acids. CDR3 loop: CASSHGHTIYF.

The CDR3 spells CASSPRVGGPNSPLHF. The chain links TRBV5-1 to TRBJ1-6; with no DNA, the TCRdb D assignment of TRBD1 cannot be verified. Germline V lookup: CDR1 SGHRS, CDR2 YFSETQ. The CDR3 length is 16 residues.

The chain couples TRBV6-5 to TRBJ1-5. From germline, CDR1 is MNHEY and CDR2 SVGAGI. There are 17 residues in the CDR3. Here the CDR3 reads CASSYSGAGSHNQPQHF.

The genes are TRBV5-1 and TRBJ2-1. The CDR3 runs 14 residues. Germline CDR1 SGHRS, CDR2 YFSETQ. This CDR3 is CASSLEVPHNEQFF.

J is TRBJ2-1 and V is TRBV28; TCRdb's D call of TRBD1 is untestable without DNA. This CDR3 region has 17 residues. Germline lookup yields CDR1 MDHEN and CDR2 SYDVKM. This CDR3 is CAISSYWGQGSNNEQFF.

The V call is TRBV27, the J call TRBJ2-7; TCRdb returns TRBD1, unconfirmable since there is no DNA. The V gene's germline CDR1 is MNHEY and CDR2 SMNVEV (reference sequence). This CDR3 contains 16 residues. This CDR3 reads CASSLSVGQASYEQYF.

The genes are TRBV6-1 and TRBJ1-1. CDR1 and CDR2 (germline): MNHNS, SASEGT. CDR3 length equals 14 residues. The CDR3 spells CASSPQLGYTEAFF.

Here the CDR3 reads CASSQDLRGGEQYF. V usage is TRBV3-1 and J usage is TRBJ2-7; TCRdb indicates TRBD1, and absent DNA this call remains unverified. CDR3 length: 14 residues. The germline gives CDR1 LGHDT, CDR2 YNNKEL (reference sequence).